Given below is one T cell receptor (beta chain) in context. No antigen is known for it. These data originate in a study of PD-1 blockade in classical Hodgkin lymphoma. Unmatched junction bases numbered 3, after V lost 1 base and J lost 3 bases. Looked up from germline, CDR1 is LGHNA and CDR2 is YSLEER. The CDR3 is 16 residues long. All patients relapsed after autologous stem cell transplantation, and brentuximab vedotin exposure varied. General observations from the study: Patients starting nivolumab under 1 year after ASCT were excluded. There remain no defined causes for the repertoire differences, which possibly reflect disease activity or prior therapy.

Clones were sequenced by immunoSEQ multiplex PCR, and TCRdb holds only the in-frame ones, with some missing. The sample has roughly 31,000 clones, around three quarters seen once. Sequenced material: peripheral blood mononuclear cells (PBMCs), taken before the second cycle of nivolumab. The source of this sequence is a human donor with classical Hodgkin lymphoma. The V gene is TRBV4-3, the J gene TRBJ2-7; TRBD2 matches at 13 bases. Here the CDR3 reads CASSQGLAGGSYEQYF. CDR3 nucleotides: TGCGCCAGCAGCCAAGGACTAGCGGGAGGAAGCTACGAGCAGTACTTC.